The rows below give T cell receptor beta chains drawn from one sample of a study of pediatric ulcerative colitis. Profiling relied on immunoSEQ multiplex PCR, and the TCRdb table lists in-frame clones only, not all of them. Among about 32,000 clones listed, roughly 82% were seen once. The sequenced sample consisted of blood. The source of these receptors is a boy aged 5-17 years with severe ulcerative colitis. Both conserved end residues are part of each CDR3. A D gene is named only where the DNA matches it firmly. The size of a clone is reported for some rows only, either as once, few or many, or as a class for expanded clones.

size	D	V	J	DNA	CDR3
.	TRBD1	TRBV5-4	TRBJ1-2	TGTGCCAGCAGCTCCAGCCGGGACAGGGGGCGCCGGGACTATGGCTACACCTTC	CASSSSRDRGRRDYGYTF
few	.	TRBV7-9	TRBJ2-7	TGTGCCAGCAGCTTAGAGTATTTTGGGTGGAAAGAGCAGTACTTC	CASSLEYFGWKEQYF
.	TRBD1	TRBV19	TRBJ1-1	TGTGCCAGTAGTTATACGGGACAGGGATCCTTTTATCCAGCTTTCTTT	CASSYTGQGSFYPAFF
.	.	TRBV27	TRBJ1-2	TGTGCCAGCGGTGCGTACGGGGGCGCCTCGGATGGCTACACCTTC	CASGAYGGASDGYTF
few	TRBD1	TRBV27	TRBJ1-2	TGTGCCAGCAGTTTAGTGACAGGGCCGTCAAAGCTCACCTTC	CASSLVTGPSKLTF
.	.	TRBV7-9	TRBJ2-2	TGTGCCAGCAGCTTAGTTTTCACCGGGGAGCTGTTTTTT	CASSLVFTGELFF
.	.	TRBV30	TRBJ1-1	TGTGCCGCAATGGGAAAATGGGACACTGAAGCTTTCTTT	CAAMGKWDTEAFF
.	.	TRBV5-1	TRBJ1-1	TGCGCCAGCAGCTCTTATGGACACCTGGGCACTGAAGCTTTCTTT	CASSSYGHLGTEAFF
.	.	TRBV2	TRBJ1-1	TGTGCCAGCGGGTGGGGGACGGCGCATACTGAAGCTTTCTTT	CASGWGTAHTEAFF
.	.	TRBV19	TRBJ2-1	TGTGCCAGTAGTCCACAGGGGAGGGTAGAGCAGTTCTTC	CASSPQGRVEQFF
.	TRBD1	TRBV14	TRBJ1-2	TGTGCCAGCAGCCAGATGGGACAGGGGCTTAATGGCTACACCTTC	CASSQMGQGLNGYTF
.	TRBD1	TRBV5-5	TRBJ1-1	TGTGCCAGCAGCTTACGGACAGGGGGGTTAGACACTGAAGCTTTCTTT	CASSLRTGGLDTEAFF
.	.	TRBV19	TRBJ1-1	TGTGCCAGTAGTCCCCGAGAGAACACTGAAGCTTTCTTT	CASSPRENTEAFF
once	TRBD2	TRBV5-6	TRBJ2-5	TGTGCCAGCAGCTTGGGCGGGGGGGCTCGGGAGACCCAGTACTTC	CASSLGGGARETQYF
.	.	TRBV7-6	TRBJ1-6	TGTGCCAGCAGCCTAAAAAAACAGAATTCACCCCTCCACTTT	CASSLKKQNSPLHF
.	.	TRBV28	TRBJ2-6	TGTGCCAGCAGGAAATCAGGGGCTGGGGCCAACGTCCTGACTTTC	CASRKSGAGANVLTF
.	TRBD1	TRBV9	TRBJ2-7	TGTGCCAGCAGCACAGGACAGGGGGCGAGGGAGCAGTACTTC	CASSTGQGAREQYF
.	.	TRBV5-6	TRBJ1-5	TGTGCCAGCAGCTTGACCGGGTCCCAACAGCCCCAGCATTTT	CASSLTGSQQPQHF
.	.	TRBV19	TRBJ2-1	TGTGCCAGTAGTATTGTGGGGACCAACCACTACAATGAGCAGTTCTTC	CASSIVGTNHYNEQFF
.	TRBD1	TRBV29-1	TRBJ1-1	TGCAGCGTTGAAAATAGTAGGGGGCTAGGGGAAGCTTTCTTT	CSVENSRGLGEAFF
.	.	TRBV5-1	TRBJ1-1	TGCGCCAGCAGCGCCTATGGTGTGGCTGAAGCTTTCTTT	CASSAYGVAEAFF